These T cell receptor beta chains were read from a single sample in a study of blood T cell repertoires in COVID-19. TCRdb's table, derived via immunoSEQ multiplex PCR, lists solely in-frame clones and lacks some. In the table there are 200,000 to 250,000 clones, roughly 89% of which are singletons. Input material: peripheral blood. The receptors originated from a man under 40 who had recovered from COVID-19. Both conserved end residues are part of each CDR3. The D gene is left open where the match is weak. The size field is filled for only some rows; it gives once, few, many or a size class.

D,V,size,J,CDR3,DNA
.,TRBV11-2,.,TRBJ2-2,CASSLLVGQGWLGAGELFF,TGTGCCAGCAGCTTACTCGTGGGCCAGGGCTGGCTCGGTGCCGGGGAGCTGTTTTTT
TRBD1,TRBV5-8,.,TRBJ1-3,CASSLEGQGYSGNTIYF,TGTGCCAGCAGCTTGGAGGGACAGGGCTACTCTGGAAACACCATATATTTT
.,TRBV7-9,.,TRBJ1-1,CASSLWAENTEAFF,TGTGCCAGCAGCTTATGGGCCGAGAACACTGAAGCTTTCTTT
TRBD1,TRBV5-1,.,TRBJ1-1,CASSFLDRDAFF,TGCGCCAGCAGCTTCTTGGACAGGGACGCTTTCTTT
.,TRBV7-9,.,TRBJ1-2,CASSLAQRVDGYTF,TGTGCCAGCAGCTTAGCGCAGAGGGTGGATGGCTACACCTTC
TRBD1,TRBV23-1,.,TRBJ1-1,CASSQSVDRGGTEAFF,TGCGCCAGCAGTCAATCTGTGGACAGGGGAGGAACTGAAGCTTTCTTT
.,TRBV2,few,TRBJ1-5,CASAPRGGVIPGQPQHF,TGTGCCAGCGCCCCGCGGGGGGGCGTAATCCCAGGTCAGCCCCAGCATTTT
TRBD2,TRBV9,.,TRBJ2-7,CASSVLSGGEQYF,TGTGCCAGCAGCGTCCTAAGCGGGGGAGAGCAGTACTTC
TRBD2,TRBV7-6,.,TRBJ2-5,CASSLNPVTDAGGLWETQYF,TGTGCCAGCAGCCTTAACCCAGTCACTGATGCGGGGGGGCTATGGGAGACCCAGTACTTC
.,TRBV7-2,.,TRBJ1-1,CASSLVGLDTEAFF,TGTGCCAGCAGCTTAGTCGGGTTGGACACTGAAGCTTTCTTT
.,TRBV6-6,.,TRBJ1-2,CASSTSEDNTF,TGTGCCAGCAGTACTTCCGAGGACAACACCTTC
.,TRBV6-5,.,TRBJ2-5,CASSQGLFQETQYF,TGTGCCAGCAGCCAAGGACTGTTCCAAGAGACCCAGTACTTC
.,TRBV7-6,many,TRBJ1-1,CASSRGVGTGSGAFF,TGTGCCAGCAGTCGGGGGGTGGGAACAGGGAGTGGAGCTTTCTTT
TRBD1,TRBV11-2,.,TRBJ2-2,CASSPRGWVPGELFF,TGTGCCAGCAGCCCCAGGGGGTGGGTTCCCGGGGAGCTGTTTTTT
.,TRBV2,.,TRBJ1-5,CASSLDRIGDQPQHF,TGTGCCAGCAGTCTTGACAGGATAGGGGATCAGCCCCAGCATTTT
.,TRBV9,.,TRBJ1-2,CASSVRGSAGGYTF,TGTGCCAGCAGCGTACGGGGGTCTGCAGGTGGCTACACCTTC
TRBD1,TRBV19,.,TRBJ1-2,CASHRGRDGYTF,TGTGCCAGTCACAGGGGGCGCGATGGCTACACCTTC
TRBD1,TRBV5-8,.,TRBJ1-5,CASRRTGGNQPQHF,TGTGCCAGCAGGAGGACAGGGGGCAATCAGCCCCAGCATTTT
.,TRBV21-1,once,TRBJ2-5,CASSKEVLRETQYF,TGTGCCAGCAGCAAAGAGGTCCTCAGGGAGACCCAGTACTTC
.,TRBV15,many,TRBJ1-5,CATSRGQGNQPQHF,TGTGCCACCAGCAGAGGACAGGGCAATCAGCCCCAGCATTTT
TRBD1,TRBV6-4,.,TRBJ2-1,CASSSRDREMEQFF,TGTGCCAGCAGTAGCCGGGACAGGGAGATGGAGCAGTTCTTC
TRBD2,TRBV28,.,TRBJ2-3,CASTLGGGAPDTQYF,TGTGCCAGCACCCTTGGCGGGGGGGCCCCCGATACGCAGTATTTT
.,TRBV9,.,TRBJ2-1,CASSVVAGLSYNEQFF,TGTGCCAGCAGCGTAGTCGCGGGCCTCTCCTACAATGAGCAGTTCTTC
TRBD1,TRBV5-1,once,TRBJ2-7,CASRTYRGTYEQYF,TGCGCCAGCCGAACATACAGGGGAACCTACGAGCAGTACTTC
TRBD2,TRBV28,.,TRBJ2-7,CASISGGSSYEQYF,TGTGCCAGCATTTCCGGGGGGTCCTCCTACGAGCAGTACTTC
.,TRBV3-1/TRBV3-2,.,TRBJ2-7,CASSQDRTDTYEQYF,TGTGCCAGCAGCCAAGATCGAACGGACACCTACGAGCAGTACTTC
TRBD1,TRBV25-1,.,TRBJ2-2,CASSPLGHRGPNTGELFF,TGTGCCAGCAGTCCCCTTGGGCACAGGGGGCCGAACACCGGGGAGCTGTTTTTT
.,TRBV2,.,TRBJ2-7,CASFGGREQYF,TGTGCCTCTTTTGGTGGCCGAGAGCAGTACTTC
.,TRBV29-1,.,TRBJ2-3,CSVVGRGADTQYF,TGCAGCGTTGTCGGCAGGGGGGCAGATACGCAGTATTTT
TRBD2,TRBV13,.,TRBJ2-7,CASSFPRGRGAYEQYF,TGTGCCAGCAGCTTCCCTCGGGGGAGGGGCGCCTACGAGCAGTACTTC
.,TRBV4-3,.,TRBJ2-6,CASSPGRSGANVLTF,TGCGCCAGCAGCCCCGGTAGATCGGGGGCCAACGTCCTGACTTTC
TRBD1,TRBV11-3,.,TRBJ1-3,CASSSGQGSGNTIYF,TGTGCCAGCAGCTCGGGACAGGGCTCTGGAAACACCATATATTTT
TRBD1,TRBV27,.,TRBJ2-7,CASTRTGASYEQYF,TGTGCCAGCACCCGGACAGGGGCCTCCTACGAGCAGTACTTC
.,TRBV29-1,.,TRBJ1-2,CSVARGMESGYTF,TGCAGCGTTGCCAGGGGCATGGAGAGTGGCTACACCTTC
.,TRBV9,.,TRBJ2-3,CASSVEGRGTSSTDTQYF,TGTGCCAGCAGCGTAGAGGGACGAGGGACTTCTAGCACAGATACGCAGTATTTT
.,TRBV2,once,TRBJ1-5,CASSAFAGRPGPQHF,TGTGCCAGCAGTGCCTTTGCAGGGAGGCCGGGGCCCCAGCATTTT
.,TRBV5-1,.,TRBJ2-1,CASSLVVSAANEQFF,TGCGCCAGCAGCTTGGTAGTCAGCGCCGCCAATGAGCAGTTCTTC
.,TRBV11-2,few,TRBJ1-2,CASSLLAGYTF,TGTGCCAGCAGCTTATTAGCTGGCTACACCTTC
TRBD1,TRBV2,.,TRBJ1-1,CASSEARTGGTEAFF,TGTGCCAGCAGTGAAGCGCGGACAGGGGGCACTGAAGCTTTCTTT